The rows below give T cell receptor beta chains drawn from one sample of a study of blood T cell repertoires in COVID-19. The table came from immunoSEQ multiplex PCR; TCRdb's copy has only in-frame clones and leaves some out. The data contain about 260,000 clones, around 84% of them seen just once; the ten biggest clones take up approximately 4.3%. The sequenced material came from PBMCs or T cells enriched from blood (not recorded which). These receptor sequences come from a young man with acute COVID-19. Each CDR3 is given without its conserved first and last residue.

v_gene,j_gene,CDR3aa
TRBV6-2/TRBV6-3,TRBJ1-1,ASSYGLASGAF
TRBV10-3,TRBJ1-5,AISSQGAINQPQH
TRBV5-8,TRBJ2-5,ASSSGTGQETQY
TRBV3-1/TRBV3-2,TRBJ2-3,ASSQKIPDSLGTDTQY
TRBV19,TRBJ1-4,ASSAGTGHEKLF
TRBV6-1,TRBJ1-2,ASSEATGGGFHGYT
TRBV10-2,TRBJ1-2,ASSESRGTGGNYGYT
TRBV18,TRBJ1-5,ASHSGSNQPQH
TRBV2,TRBJ2-1,ASTAGADYNEQF
TRBV28,TRBJ2-3,ASSLRAGRASTDTQY
TRBV4-2,TRBJ2-3,ASSQAAGGSTDTQY
TRBV7-9,TRBJ1-6,ASSWELSPLH
TRBV3-1/TRBV3-2,TRBJ2-3,ASSGLWADTQY
TRBV19,TRBJ1-4,ASSGGQGENEKLF
TRBV6-5,TRBJ1-2,ASSYSGQLDYT
TRBV2,TRBJ2-3,ASMIKLAGPSDTQY
TRBV3-1/TRBV3-2,TRBJ1-1,ASSQGAPGGTEAF
TRBV28,TRBJ2-1,ASSLPGQMLGNEQF
TRBV7-2,TRBJ1-3,ASSPDYSGNTIY
TRBV30,TRBJ2-3,ACARGGLLTDTQY